This T cell receptor beta chain was profiled in a study of T cell responses to AZD1222 COVID-19 vaccine. Overall study findings and caveats: Spike-specific TCR breadth and depth rose after two AZD1222 doses. There were repertoire samples only from the period after the peak T cell response.

Of note for this clone: Its antigen is as yet unknown.

V was clipped by 5 bases and J by 2 bases; unmatched bases: 3. The CDR3 contains 14 residues. Germline V gene sequence: CDR1 SGHRS, CDR2 YFSETQ. Clones were read by immunoSEQ multiplex PCR, and TCRdb kept only the in-frame ones, dropping some. The sample yields around 140,000 clones, around 90% seen once. This TCR came from an adult who received the AZD1222 COVID-19 vaccine. This material consisted of peripheral blood, taken 28 days after the second AZD1222 dose. The chain uses TRBV5-1 and TRBJ1-5; 8 nucleotides line up with TRBD1. In DNA, the CDR3 is TGCGCCAGCAGAGAGACAGGGGGCAATCAGCCCCAGCATTTT. Protein sequence: CASRETGGNQPQHF. Filled out from reference TRBV5-1 and TRBJ1-5, the complete variable domain reads KAGVTQTPRYLIKTRGQQVTLSCSPISGHRSVSWYQQTPGQGLQFLFEYFSETQRNKGNFPGRFSGRQFSNSRSEMNVSTLELGDSALYLCASRETGGNQPQHFGDGTRLSIL.